The clone carrying this T cell receptor (beta chain) has a handful of counts. The antigen remains undetermined. These data are taken from a study of response to subunit inactivated influenza vaccine. The study's findings and limits: A suggestion made by the authors is that each seasonal influenza vaccination recruits few new T cells.

The CDR3 length is 19 residues. V was trimmed by 0 bases and J by 4 bases, leaving 23 bases between them. The germline V gene encodes CDR1 LGHNA and CDR2 YNFKEQ. TCRdb ran MiXCR on the RT-PCR reads and lists one entry per CDR3 protein. The sample lists fewer than 700,000 distinct CDR3 sequences; approximately 13% were seen once. The source of this sequence is a man aged 50 or older who received an inactivated influenza vaccine. This chain links TRBV4-2 with TRBJ2-3; tentatively, D is TRBD2 (6 bases). The sample here was PBMCs from blood, taken 45 days after vaccination. The CDR3 is CASSQDVSRGRAVADTQYF. CDR3 bases: TGTGCCAGCAGCCAAGATGTTTCGCGGGGCCGGGCGGTGGCAGATACGCAGTATTTT.